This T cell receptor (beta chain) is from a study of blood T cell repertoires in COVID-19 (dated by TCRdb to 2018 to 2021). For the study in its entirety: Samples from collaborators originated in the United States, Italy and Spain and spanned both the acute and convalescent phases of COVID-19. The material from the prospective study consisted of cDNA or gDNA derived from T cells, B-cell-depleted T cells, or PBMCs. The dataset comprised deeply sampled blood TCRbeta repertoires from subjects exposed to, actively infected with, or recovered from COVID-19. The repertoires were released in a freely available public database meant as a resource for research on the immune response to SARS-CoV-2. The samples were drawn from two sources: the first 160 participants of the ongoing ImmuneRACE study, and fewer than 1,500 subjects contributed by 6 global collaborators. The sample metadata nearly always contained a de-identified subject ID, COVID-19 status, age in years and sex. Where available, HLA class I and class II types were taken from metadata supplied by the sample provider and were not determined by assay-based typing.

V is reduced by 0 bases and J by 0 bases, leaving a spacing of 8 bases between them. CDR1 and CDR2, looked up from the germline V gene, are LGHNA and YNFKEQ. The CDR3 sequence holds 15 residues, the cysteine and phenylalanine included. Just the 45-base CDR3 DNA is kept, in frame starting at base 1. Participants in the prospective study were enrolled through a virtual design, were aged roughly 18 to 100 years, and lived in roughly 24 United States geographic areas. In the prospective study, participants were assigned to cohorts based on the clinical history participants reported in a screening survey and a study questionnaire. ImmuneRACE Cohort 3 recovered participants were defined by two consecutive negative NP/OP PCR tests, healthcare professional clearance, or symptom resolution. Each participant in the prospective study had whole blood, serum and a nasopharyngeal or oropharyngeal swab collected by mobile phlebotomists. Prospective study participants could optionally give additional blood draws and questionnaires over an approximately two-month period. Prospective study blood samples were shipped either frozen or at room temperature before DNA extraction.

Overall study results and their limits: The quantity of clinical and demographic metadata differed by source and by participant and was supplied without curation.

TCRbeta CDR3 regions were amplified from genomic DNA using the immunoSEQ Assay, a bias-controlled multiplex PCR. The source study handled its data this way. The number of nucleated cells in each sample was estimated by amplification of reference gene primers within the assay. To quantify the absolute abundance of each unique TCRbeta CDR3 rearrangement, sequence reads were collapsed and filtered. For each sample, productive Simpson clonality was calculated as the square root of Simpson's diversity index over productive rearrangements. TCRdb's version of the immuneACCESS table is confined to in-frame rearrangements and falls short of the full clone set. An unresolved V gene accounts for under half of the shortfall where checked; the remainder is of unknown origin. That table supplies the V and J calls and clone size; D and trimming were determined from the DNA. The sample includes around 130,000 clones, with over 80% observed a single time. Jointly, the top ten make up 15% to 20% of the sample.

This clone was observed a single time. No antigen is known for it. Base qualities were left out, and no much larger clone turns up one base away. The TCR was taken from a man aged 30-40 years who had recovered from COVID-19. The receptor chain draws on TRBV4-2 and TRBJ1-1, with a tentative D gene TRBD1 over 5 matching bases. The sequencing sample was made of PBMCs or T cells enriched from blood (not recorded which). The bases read TGTGCCAGCAGCCAAGATCAGGGCATGAACACTGAAGCTTTCTTT. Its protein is CASSQDQGMNTEAFF.